This TCR beta chain emerged from a study of beta chain features in type 1 diabetes. Expressed TCRB transcripts were sequenced after all isolated RNA was converted to cDNA. The method was immunoSEQ multiplex PCR; TCRdb's version includes in-frame clones alone and lacks a portion of them. The table shows approximately 15,000 clones, with less than 60% occurring only once. Study observations and caveats: Within each of all four CD4+ subsets, Type 1 diabetes patients had TCRB CDR3s that were moderately but significantly shorter. TCRB repertoires of naive, central memory and Treg cells appeared more similar among patients than among healthy donors. Fewer junction insertions and more nucleotide deletions appeared in type 1 diabetes patients.

As regards this clone: Antigen: not known.

Germline assignment: CDR1 SEHNR and CDR2 FQNEAQ (reference sequence). This CDR3 region has 15 residues. V lost 6 bases, J lost 1 base, and 5 bases stayed unmatched. This rearrangement joins TRBV7-9 to TRBJ2-7, with 11 bases lining up with TRBD2. The sequencing input was stem cell memory CD4+ T cells from blood. The TCR sequence derives from a woman aged 18 to 35 in good health. The CDR3 sequence is CASRSTSGTSYEQYF. The CDR3 DNA reads as TGTGCCAGCAGATCGACTAGCGGGACGTCCTACGAGCAGTACTTC.